The 24 T cell receptor beta chains in this list originate from one sample, sequenced in a study of CD8 T cells in ankylosing spondylitis. MiXCR was run by TCRdb on the 5' RACE reads, yielding one entry per CDR3 protein. Altogether 200,000 to 300,000 distinct CDR3 sequences are present, roughly a tenth being singletons, with the ten largest covering 2.6%. The sequencing sample was made of blood, either unsorted or a sorted T cell fraction (not recorded which). These receptors originate from a male donor with ankylosing spondylitis or in good health (not recorded which).

This clonotype was recorded at least ten times. The chain combines TRBV12-3 or TRBV12-4 with TRBJ1-4; D might be TRBD1 (5 bases). V lost 7 bases and J 7 bases, leaving 16 bases between the germline ends. This CDR3 has 14 amino acids. The CDR3 region has the DNA TGTGCCAGCACCAAGAGGGGCTCTGGTGAAAAACTGTTTTTT. Its translation is CASTKRGSGEKLFF.

This clonotype was detected many times. The chain combines TRBV12-3 or TRBV12-4 with TRBJ1-6, with D possibly being TRBD1 (5 bases). The germline V and J ends were trimmed by 5 bases and 10 bases, with 18 bases remaining between them. This CDR3 spans 15 amino acids. The CDR3 is CASSLGGTGGSPLHF. The CDR3 nucleotides read TGTGCCAGCAGTCTTGGGGGGACGGGCGGGTCACCCCTCCACTTT.

This clonotype has a count of ten or more. This chain uses TRBV12-3 or TRBV12-4 with TRBJ2-3, with a weak D call TRBD2 (6 bases). The CDR3 spans 14 residues. Trimming cost V 4 bases and J 2 bases, with 10 bases left between them. The CDR3: CASSSQRATDTQYF. The CDR3 nucleotides read TGTGCCAGCAGTTCCCAGCGGGCCACAGATACGCAGTATTTT.

This clonotype was seen repeatedly, ten times or more. The CDR3 protein is CASSPGRPNTEAFF. CDR3 in DNA: TGTGCCAGCAGCCCTGGCAGGCCTAACACTGAAGCTTTCTTT. V gene TRBV6-1 combines with J gene TRBJ1-1; D is unclear. The CDR3 consists of 14 residues. Germline V gene data show CDR1 as MNHNS and CDR2 as SASEGT. The ends were cut back, 6 bases at V and 2 bases at J, with 13 bases in the middle.

This clonotype was seen ten or more times. The rearrangement uses TRBV6-1 and TRBJ2-3, with TRBD2 as a possible D gene (5 bases). The CDR3 sequence is 14 residues long. Trimming left V 5 bases short and J 3 bases short, with 12 bases between. Germline-derived CDR1 and CDR2 are MNHNS and SASEGT. DNA for the CDR3: TGTGCCAGCAGTAGCGGTAGCTTGACAGATACGCAGTATTTT. Residues: CASSSGSLTDTQYF.

This clonotype was seen many times. V gene TRBV29-1 combines with J gene TRBJ1-5; the D gene is possibly TRBD1 (5 bases). The V end lost 6 bases, the J end lost 7 bases, and 13 bases lay between the germline ends. The germline CDR1 and CDR2 sequences are SQVTM and ANQGSEA. The CDR3 has 12 residues. The CDR3 DNA follows: TGCAGCGTAAGCCAGGGTGGGCAGCCCCAGCATTTT. As protein: CSVSQGGQPQHF.

This clonotype was observed many times. The chain employs TRBV20-1 and TRBJ2-1; D is unresolved. CDR3 length: 12 residues. V lost 6 bases and J 4 bases, leaving 10 bases between the germline ends. In germline, CDR1 is DFQATT, CDR2 SNEGSKA (reference sequence). The CDR3 DNA is TGCAGTGCCCAGATCTTGTACAATGAGCAGTTCTTC. It translates to CSAQILYNEQFF.

This chain uses TRBV6-6 with TRBJ1-5; D unclear. Trimming shortened V by 7 bases and J by 7 bases, and 17 bases separated the two germline ends. CDR1 is MNHNY, CDR2 SVGAGI, per germline (reference sequence). CDR3 length equals 14 residues. As DNA, the CDR3 is TGTGCCAGCACCTCAAAGGGAGGCCACCAGCCCCAGCATTTT. Translation: CASTSKGGHQPQHF.

With regard to this clonotype: Given a much more abundant clone one base away, this may be a read error. The chain employs TRBV4-1 and TRBJ1-2; D is unresolved. Germline V gene lookup returns CDR1 MGHRA and CDR2 YSYEKL. This CDR3 comprises 12 residues. The CDR3 sequence: CAGSSTTGGYTF. The CDR3 region has the DNA TGCGCCGGCAGCTCTACGACGGGAGGCTACACCTTC.

This clonotype was seen repeatedly, ten times or more. The chain is built from TRBV12-3 or TRBV12-4 and TRBJ2-7; D may match TRBD1 or TRBD2 (5 bases each). CDR3 size: 14 residues. V gave up 4 bases and J gave up 2 bases, with 12 bases separating them. CDR3 DNA: TGTGCCAGCAGTTCCCGGGGCCGTCCCTACGAGCAGTACTTC. Its protein is CASSSRGRPYEQYF.

In its sample, this clonotype was seen many times. The genes are TRBV5-1 and TRBJ2-3; D ambiguous. CDR3 length equals 15 residues. V lost 4 bases and J 0 bases, leaving 12 bases between the germline ends. CDR1 and CDR2 (germline): SGHRS, YFSETQ. The CDR3 DNA reads as TGCGCCAGCAGCCCGGACCGAGATAGCACAGATACGCAGTATTTT. Protein: CASSPDRDSTDTQYF.

This clonotype was seen repeatedly, ten times or more. The chain uses TRBV4-1 and TRBJ2-3, with D unresolved. CDR1 and CDR2 (germline): MGHRA, YSYEKL. V dropped 5 bases and J dropped 5 bases, with 11 bases sitting between them. The CDR3 is 13 residues long. CDR3 sequence reads: CASSYILGDTQYF. The CDR3 bases are TGCGCCAGCAGCTACATTTTGGGAGATACGCAGTATTTT.

The rearrangement links TRBV19 to TRBJ2-5; a possible D gene is TRBD1 (5 bases). The CDR3 has 14 amino acids. Trimming took off 5 bases at V and 4 bases at J, with 14 bases between the two ends. Per germline, CDR1 LNHDA and CDR2 SQIVND (reference sequence). The CDR3 loop is CASSDSHGRETQYF. The DNA of the CDR3 is TGTGCCAGTAGTGACAGCCATGGTCGAGAGACCCAGTACTTC. Full variable domain (remainder filled in from reference TRBV19 and TRBJ2-5): DGGITQSPKYLFRKEGQNVTLSCEQNLNHDAMYWYRQDPGQGLRLIYYSQIVNDFQKGDIAEGYSVSREKKESFPLTVTSAQKNPTAFYLCASSDSHGRETQYFGPGTRLLVL.

In this sample, this clonotype turned up many times. The genes are TRBV6-5 and TRBJ2-3, with D possibly matching TRBD1 (6 bases). In germline, CDR1 is MNHEY, CDR2 SVGAGI. V lost 4 bases, J lost 0 bases, and 11 bases lay in between. The CDR3 length is 15 residues. CDR3 region: CASSFTGQSTDTQYF. Here the CDR3 DNA reads TGTGCCAGCAGTTTTACCGGACAGAGCACAGATACGCAGTATTTT.

The chain joins TRBV30 to TRBJ2-7; D unclear. The CDR3 extends over 11 amino acids. Germline V gives CDR1 GTSNPN, CDR2 SVGIG (reference sequence). The germline V and J ends were trimmed by 3 bases and 6 bases, with 9 bases remaining between them. CDR3 sequence reads: CAWSARAEQYF. For the CDR3, the DNA is TGTGCCTGGAGCGCCAGAGCCGAGCAGTACTTC.

This clonotype was picked up many times. The chain uses TRBV20-1 and TRBJ1-2; the D is unclear. The V end lost 5 bases, the J end lost 5 bases, and 18 bases lay between the germline ends. This CDR3 has 14 amino acids. The germline V gene encodes CDR1 DFQATT and CDR2 SNEGSKA (reference sequence). Written as DNA, the CDR3 is TGCAGTGCTCGCCGCCAAACCGTCGATTATGGCTACACCTTC. Amino acids: CSARRQTVDYGYTF.

This clonotype has ten or more counts. V gene TRBV20-1 combines with J gene TRBJ1-5; maybe TRBD1 (5 bases). V lost 6 bases to trimming and J lost 5 bases, with 20 bases between them. Germline V gene sequence: CDR1 DFQATT, CDR2 SNEGSKA (reference sequence). The CDR3 consists of 15 residues. In nucleotides, the CDR3 is TGCAGTGCCATCCGGGGCCCGGAGGTCGATCAGCCCCAGCATTTT. This codes for CSAIRGPEVDQPQHF.

At least ten counts were recorded for this clonotype. V is TRBV12-3 or TRBV12-4 and J is TRBJ2-4; possibly TRBD2 for D (7 bases). V was clipped by 8 bases and J by 0 bases, with 17 bases between them. The CDR3 extends over 16 amino acids. This chain's CDR3 is CASQKGGILAKNIQYF. CDR3 bases: TGTGCCAGCCAAAAGGGGGGGATTCTAGCCAAAAACATTCAGTACTTC.

This clonotype occurred many times. The V and J genes are TRBV12-3 or TRBV12-4 and TRBJ2-1; 11 bases line up with TRBD1. This CDR3 has 14 residues. J was trimmed by 6 bases and V by 7 bases; bases with no gene match: 5. The CDR3 here is CASIRDRGGNEQFF. The CDR3 DNA reads as TGTGCCAGCATTCGGGACAGGGGGGGCAATGAGCAGTTCTTC.

On this clonotype itself: A much larger clone lies one base from this, so it may be a read error. This rearrangement joins TRBV5-1 to TRBJ2-7; no reliable D call. This CDR3 spans 13 amino acids. The germline V gene encodes CDR1 SGHRS and CDR2 YFSETQ. The chain's CDR3 is CASSLSASYKQYF. The CDR3 nucleotides are TGCGCCAGCAGCTTGTCAGCCTCCTACAAGCAGTACTTC.

The rearrangement uses TRBV5-1 and TRBJ2-5; D not certain. There are 15 residues in the CDR3. Deletions cut 0 bases from V and 2 bases from J, with 11 bases between. Per the germline V gene, CDR1 is SGHRS and CDR2 is YFSETQ. As DNA, the CDR3 is TGCGCCAGCAGCTTGGGGAGCGTAACACAAGAGACCCAGTACTTC. This gives the protein CASSLGSVTQETQYF.

This clonotype was counted ten times or more. The V and J genes are TRBV12-3 or TRBV12-4 and TRBJ2-3, with 9 nucleotides matching TRBD2. The CDR3 runs to 14 residues. The ends lost 5 bases at V and 6 bases at J; junction bases unmatched: 6. Here the CDR3 DNA reads TGTGCCAGCAGTGTTCTAGCGGGGTTTGATACGCAGTATTTT. This gives the protein CASSVLAGFDTQYF.

This clonotype was picked up a small number of times. The chain carries TRBV3-1 and TRBJ2-2; no clear D. V lost 4 bases and J lost 5, with 11 bases in between. Germline CDR1 and CDR2: LGHDT and YNNKEL (reference sequence). The CDR3 totals 14 residues. The CDR3 region has the DNA TGTGCCAGCAGCCTCCAGACTTCTACCGGGGAGCTGTTTTTT. Encoded protein: CASSLQTSTGELFF.

This clonotype was recorded many times. The rearrangement links TRBV29-1 to TRBJ1-6; D perhaps matches TRBD1 (6 bases). The CDR3 is 13 residues long. Trimming removed 5 bases from V and 5 bases from J, with 10 bases in between. From germline, CDR1 is SQVTM and CDR2 ANQGSEA. The CDR3 DNA sequence: TGCAGCGTTTCTAAGGGGGATAATTCACCCCTCCACTTT. Its translation: CSVSKGDNSPLHF.